This entry describes one T cell receptor beta chain. What it binds is unknown. Hyperthyroidism in the patients, aged 18 to 65, was newly diagnosed and under 2 months in duration. The data were taken from a study of T cells in Graves' hyperthyroidism and ophthalmopathy. Study results and limitations: Within blood appeared most thyroid clonotypes that had expanded above 0.001. A model built on 13 V-J features separated ophthalmopathy from stable hyperthyroidism.

Authors of the study amplified TCR beta CDR3 regions from RNA transcripts. The HTBI primer set served for first-round RT-PCR of the TCR CDR3. One entry per CDR3 protein results from TCRdb running MiXCR on the multiplex PCR reads. The sample contains nearly 600,000 distinct CDR3 sequences, approximately 15% of which appear only once. The germline V and J ends were trimmed by 0 bases and 4 bases, with 9 bases remaining between them. Per germline, CDR1 LGHNA and CDR2 YNFKEQ. This CDR3 has 14 amino acids. The clonotype originates from a woman aged 30 to 39 with Graves' hyperthyroidism that later progressed to Graves' ophthalmopathy. Material for sequencing was blood. The chain has TRBV4-2 and TRBJ1-1; D may be TRBD1 (5 bases). The CDR3 nucleotides are TGTGCCAGCAGCCAAGATCAGGGTGCCACTGAAGCTTTCTTT. Its translation: CASSQDQGATEAFF.